This TCR beta chain was profiled in a study of T cells in Graves' hyperthyroidism and ophthalmopathy. Study results and caveats: By a 13 V-J model, ophthalmopathy was set apart from stable hyperthyroidism. The model foresaw ophthalmopathy a median about 6.5 months prior to onset.

The CDR3 contains 15 residues. CDR1 and CDR2 from the germline V gene are SGDLS and YYNGEE. V trimming: 2 bases; J trimming: 6 bases; junction bases outside the gene matches: 6. On this clonotype: Its antigen remains unknown.

TCR beta CDR3 region amplification was performed from RNA transcripts. The HTBI primer set drove a first-round RT-PCR of the TCR CDR3. TCRdb independently ran MiXCR on the multiplex PCR reads; one entry per CDR3 protein. The table shows over 450,000 distinct CDR3 sequences, with around 15% occurring only once. The V and J genes are TRBV9 and TRBJ2-3; 10 bases fit TRBD2. The TCR comes from a woman between 18 and 29 years old with Graves' hyperthyroidism. Sequencing was carried out using blood. The CDR3 loop reads CASSVSGRAGDTQYF. CDR3 sequence (DNA): TGTGCCAGCAGCGTCAGCGGGAGGGCCGGGGATACGCAGTATTTT.